This TCR beta chain emerged from a study of CD8 T cells in ankylosing spondylitis. Study results and limitations: Peripheral blood samples showed relatively rare disease-linked clones, and these clones were CD8+.

Scientists made TCR beta libraries using quantitative 5'-RACE with molecular barcodes. TCRdb ran MiXCR on the 5' RACE reads and lists one entry per CDR3 protein. This sample has about 130,000 distinct CDR3 sequences, with roughly 15% found just once. The germline V gene encodes CDR1 LNHNV and CDR2 YYDKDF (reference sequence). The CDR3 totals 17 residues. The ends were cut back, 1 base at V and 0 bases at J, with 14 bases in the middle. At least ten counts were recorded for this clonotype. Its matching antigen is unknown. Sequencing was carried out using blood, either unsorted or a sorted T cell fraction (not recorded which). V and J are TRBV15 and TRBJ2-3, with D possibly being TRBD1 (6 bases). This clonotype was sampled from a female donor with ankylosing spondylitis or in good health (not recorded which). The CDR3 DNA is TGTGCCACCAGCAGAGTCGGGCACAGGGCTAGCACAGATACGCAGTATTTT. Translated: CATSRVGHRASTDTQYF.